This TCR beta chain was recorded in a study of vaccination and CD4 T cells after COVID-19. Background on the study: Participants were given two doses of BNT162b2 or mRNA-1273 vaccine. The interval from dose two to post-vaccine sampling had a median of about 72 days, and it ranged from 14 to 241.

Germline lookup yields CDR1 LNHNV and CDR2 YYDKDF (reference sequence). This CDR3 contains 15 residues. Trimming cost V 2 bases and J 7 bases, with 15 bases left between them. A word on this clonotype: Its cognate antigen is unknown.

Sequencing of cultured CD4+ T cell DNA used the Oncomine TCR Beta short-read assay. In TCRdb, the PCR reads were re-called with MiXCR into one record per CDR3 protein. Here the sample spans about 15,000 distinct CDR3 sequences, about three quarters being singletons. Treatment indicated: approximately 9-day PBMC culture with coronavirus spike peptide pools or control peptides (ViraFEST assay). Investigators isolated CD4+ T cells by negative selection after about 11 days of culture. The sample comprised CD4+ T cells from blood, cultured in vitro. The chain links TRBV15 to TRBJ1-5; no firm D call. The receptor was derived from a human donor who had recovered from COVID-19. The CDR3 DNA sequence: TGTGCCACCAGCAGAACGATGGAGGCAGAACAGCCCCAGCATTTT. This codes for CATSRTMEAEQPQHF.